What follows describes a single TCR beta chain. The CDR3 extends over 15 amino acids. Germline CDR1 LNHDA, CDR2 SQIVND (reference sequence). Trimming removed 4 bases from V and 0 bases from J, with 12 bases in between. These data are taken from a study of molecular identifiers for immune sequencing clone quantification. Study details: Replicates split RNA from approximately 22,000 or 94,000 naive CD8 cells five ways, and the researchers sequenced four portions.

TCRdb re-called the PCR reads through MiXCR, storing one row per CDR3 protein. The table shows some 580,000 distinct CDR3 sequences, with roughly 23% occurring only once. This chain uses TRBV19 with TRBJ2-5; tentative D call: TRBD1 (5 bases). The TCR originated in a human donor in good health. Some libraries in this study had Jurkat cell RNA spiked in. The sequenced sample consisted of naive CD8+ T cells from blood, with Jurkat cell RNA spiked in. Subset reported: FACS-sorted CD8+CD4-CCR7+CD45RA+ naive T cells. CDR3 amino acids: CASSNPQAHQETQYF. As DNA, the CDR3 is TGTGCCAGTAGTAATCCACAGGCCCACCAAGAGACCCAGTACTTC.